This T cell receptor (beta chain) was retrieved from a study of cytomegalovirus exposure and HLA in healthy donors. Regarding the study as a whole: The productive fraction for most TCR beta V segments was about 87% or about 30% in an earlier analysis.

Germline lookup yields CDR1 SGHRS and CDR2 YFSETQ. Trimming cost V 0 bases and J 10 bases; bases outside gene matches: 5. The CDR3 loop spans 13 amino acids. A single count supports this clone. Its antigen remains unidentified. 60 Vbeta and 13 Jbeta primers were used in PCR. Using immunoSEQ multiplex PCR, the repertoire was profiled, and TCRdb retains in-frame clones only, with some absent. The sample includes 150,000 to 200,000 clones, roughly 72% seen only once; the top ten take 1%. The TCR originated in a woman in her forties in good health and CMV-seronegative. Material: PBMCs. V gene TRBV5-1 combines with J gene TRBJ2-5, with 8 bases matching TRBD2. The DNA for the CDR3 is TGCGCCAGCAGCTTGGGGCGGGAGGTGGACCAGTACTTC. It yields the protein CASSLGREVDQYF.